This T cell receptor (beta chain) was identified during a study of cytomegalovirus exposure and HLA in healthy donors (dated by TCRdb to the late 2010s). Study-wide context: An earlier analysis of several hundred of the donors reported 276 Gb of sequence data and 95 million to 140 million unique TCR beta sequences obtained from some 170 million T cells. About 280 gigabases of sequencing data and roughly 90 million unique TCR sequences were included in an early release covering several hundred HLA-typed donors. The genetic ancestry cluster associated with self-reported Caucasian donors included 81% of the 398 genotyped donors. The aim of the study was to test whether cataloging public T cell receptors could identify signatures of past pathogen exposure. The study profiled the T cell repertoires of hundreds of subjects by immunosequencing and related them to cytomegalovirus serostatus. Besides the first cohort of around 670 subjects, a separate validation cohort made up of over 95 different subjects was used. The study combined high-throughput TCR immunosequencing, statistical association of individual TCRs with disease status, and machine learning to predict cytomegalovirus infection status. To study patterns of TCR occurrence, a later analysis re-analyzed previously published TCR beta repertoires from 666 donors and added high-resolution HLA genotyping. Rather than drawing on any new phenotypic data, the later analysis identified candidate immune exposures from TCR beta sequences and the way those sequences occurred across donors. To decide whether each TCR beta V gene segment behaved as functional or pseudogenic, an earlier analysis of over 500 of the donors relied on high-throughput TCR beta sequencing. Donor age, sex, ethnicity and CMV serostatus were compiled together with the repertoire data. In a later genetic analysis, genome-wide SNP genotypes for about 55% of the roughly 700 donors were used, and that subset was treated as a discovery cohort. All discovery cohort repertoires had been generated on a single sequencing platform. Class I and class II HLA loci were covered by the typing at four-digit resolution. Typing coverage varied by locus: roughly 620-630 donors for A, B, C, DRB1 and DQB1; roughly 560 for DQA1; approximately 610 for DPA1; more than 450 for DPB1. A handful of DR-DQ haplotypes were handled as single units for association and clustering because linkage in the cohort was strong. Across 300 to 400 genotyped donors of the cohort, an average of about 240,000 unique TCR beta nucleotide sequences per donor were sequenced, and roughly 20% of those sequences were non-productive.

The cohort was made up of 650 to 700 healthy bone marrow donors. Cohort members were all nominally healthy when sampled, although unrecorded immune exposures were likely present. The donor was CMV seropositive and belonged to the group of more than 250 seropositive cohort members. Each donor provided a peripheral blood sample, and peripheral blood mononuclear cells were used for TCR beta sequencing. The Qiagen DNeasy Blood Extraction Kit was used to extract genomic DNA from the blood cell samples. Concerning this clone: This receptor's antigen is unknown. No base quality values were provided; no much bigger clone lies one nucleotide off.

Libraries came from the immunoSEQ multiplex PCR assay. For the multiplex PCR, a mixture combining 60 forward primers for TCR Vbeta segments and 13 reverse primers for TCR Jbeta segments was used. A multiplex PCR assay on genomic DNA amplified the CDR3 region of rearranged TCR beta genes. On the Illumina HiSeq System, the amplified TCR beta libraries were sequenced as 87-base-pair reads. The original pipeline was this. A later analysis tallied about 77 million unique TCR beta chains across the approximately 670 repertoires, and some 10 million of those chains were shared by two or more donors. Raw reads were error-corrected and collapsed into unique sequences by a nearest-neighbor algorithm in which closely related sequences were merged to remove PCR and sequencing errors. To assign V, D and J gene segments, CDR3 sequences were aligned to IMGT reference sequences. Each retained sequence needed at least a six-nucleotide match to both a V gene segment and a J gene segment. A rearrangement counted as productive if the CDR3 had no stop codons and remained in frame with V and J, and every other rearrangement counted as non-productive. CDR3 was defined according to IMGT convention as the region running from the second conserved V-encoded cysteine to the conserved J-encoded phenylalanine. In an earlier analysis of just under 600 of the donors, sequences lacking an unambiguous match to a single V gene segment were excluded. An earlier analysis of a few hundred of the donors called V segments functional above 56.7% productive rearrangements and segregating when the between-donor standard deviation exceeded 5%. To diagnose cytomegalovirus status from the catalog of TCR beta chain sequences, a statistical classification framework was built. V and J gene assignment, in a later analysis, came from comparing TCR nucleotide sequences with IMGT/GENE-DB human TR gene sequences. The TCRdist pipeline was used in a later analysis to assign CDR3 sequences and most-parsimonious VDJ recombination scenarios. In a later analysis, each TCR beta chain was defined by its CDR3 amino acid sequence together with its V-gene family, and reads without a unique V-gene family were excluded. As a way to deal with suspected cross-contamination and a sequencing artifact, a later analysis dropped 500 to 700 nucleotide sequences that were highly shared and had low generation probability. In a later analysis, a clonal expansion index for each public chain was calculated from normalized within-repertoire ranks of inferred template counts. In a later analysis, generation probabilities were computed with a VDJ recombination model fitted to out-of-frame rearrangements, and the resulting probabilities were checked against IGoR. A later analysis scored TCR-TCR, TCR-HLA and TCR-CMV co-occurrence with hypergeometric tests, applying a repertoire-size bias correction to TCR pairs. In a later analysis, false discovery rates were estimated by permuting HLA or CMV assignments 20 times. In a later analysis, co-occurring TCRs were grouped using DBSCAN, with TCRdist sequence similarity added in when clustering inside HLA-allele-positive subsets. Co-occurrence clustering excluded repertoires with fewer than 30,000 or more than 120,000 public chains, plus five with anomalous nucleotide sharing. The table comes from immuneACCESS by way of TCRdb, which keeps in-frame sequences with V and J called. Part of the clones is missing from these tables; in studies checked, under half for an unresolved V gene and the rest for unknown reasons. The V and J calls and clone size come from that table; D and trimming were worked out from the DNA. A total of some 160,000 clones appear in this sample, 70% to 85% of them only once. Of the sample, approximately 2.3% falls within the top ten clones.

On the study overall, not on this receptor specifically: A further reported finding was that TCR beta sequences accurately predicted the HLA-A and HLA-B alleles for most subjects in the first cohort. In the study, 150 to 200 TCR beta chains were listed as associated with cytomegalovirus. When HLA alleles, especially DR and DQ, strongly co-occurred, TCR associations were difficult to assign to individual alleles. In a later analysis, the rate of TCR association differed among HLA loci, with DRB1 alleles having the most associated TCRs and HLA-C alleles having the fewest. In a later genetic analysis, fewer N-insertions in productive TCRs were reported among donors in an Asian-associated ancestry cluster than the roughly 670-donor mean. In a later analysis, several top co-occurrence clusters were reported to appear linked to parvovirus B19, influenza, CMV and Epstein-Barr virus. Correlated functional status among segregating V segments might reflect linkage disequilibrium, but an unknown experimental factor could not be ruled out. The classifier was reported to diagnose cytomegalovirus status with high specificity and sensitivity in both the original cohort and the validation cohort. The authors suggested that the approach could potentially be generalized to other disease states and immunological phenotypes. For the cohort, immune exposure information was limited to CMV serostatus. Because some donors lacked HLA typing at each locus, the association tests relied only on the typed subset. In a later genetic analysis, a missense DCLRE1C variant was associated with V-gene and J-gene trimming of TCR beta chains, and the association was replicated in an independent cohort. A few of the identified cytomegalovirus-associated TCR beta chains were confirmed in vitro to be specific for cytomegalovirus antigens. Compared with equally common non-associated chains, HLA-associated TCR beta chains in a later analysis were more clonally expanded and had lower generation probabilities. Presence/absence analyses assumed roughly uniform sequencing depth across donors, an assumption that may not hold. The 87-base-pair reads could not distinguish some IMGT-functional V segments, including TRBV6-2 and TRBV6-3, so those segments were excluded. The earlier analysis of 587 of the donors excluded some 16 rarely observed V segments, including chromosome 9 orphons, because counts were too low. Most CMV-associated TCR beta chains appeared to be HLA-restricted in a later analysis, and the HLA associations seemed to be driven largely by CMV exposure. Broadly in line with IMGT annotations, most TCR beta V segments showed up in productive rearrangements about 87% or about 30% of the time in an earlier analysis of under 700 of the donors. A later analysis associated around 16,000 TCR beta sequences with specific HLA alleles at a false discovery rate of 0.05. The sequencing pipeline was judged likely to have produced a cluster of highly shared sequence variants as a technical artifact. In this cohort, only TCR beta chains were sequenced, and detectable features were limited by the absence of alpha or paired-chain data. Most TCR sequences were seen in very few donors, while some public TCRs were found in many individuals.

CDR1 and CDR2 are read off the germline V gene (reference sequence) as SGHKS and YYEKEE. Its CDR3 holds 14 amino acids, cysteine through phenylalanine. This entry keeps only the CDR3 DNA: 42 bases, framed from base 1. V and J lose 4 bases and 0 bases, and a span of 10 bases separates them. This TCR came from a man in his forties or fifties in good health and CMV-seropositive. The chain is encoded by TRBV5-5 joined to TRBJ1-2; TRBD1 might be the D gene, on 6 matching bases. The sequenced material came from PBMCs. The DNA is as follows: TGTGCCAGCAGCCCGGACAGCTCTAACTATGGCTACACCTTC. Its translation is CASSPDSSNYGYTF.